This T cell receptor (beta chain) was captured by sequencing in a study of cytomegalovirus exposure and HLA in healthy donors. The study, taken as a whole, reports: According to an earlier analysis, most TCR beta V segments yielded productive rearrangements about 90% or about 30% of the time. A later analysis reported that several of the most significant clusters appeared to be linked to common viral pathogens, among them Epstein-Barr virus.

With regard to this clone: What it binds is unknown.

60 Vbeta and 13 Jbeta primers were used in PCR. Authors' analysis steps: Around 76 million unique TCR beta chains, 10 million to 14 million shared, were counted in a later analysis. Assay: immunoSEQ multiplex PCR; the TCRdb copy retains only in-frame clones and omits some. D and trimming were read from the DNA, whereas the V and J calls and clone size are those reported in that table. The sample contains about 210,000 clones, over 80% of which appear only once. V lost 5 bases, J lost 0 bases, and 7 bases lay in between. The CDR3 extends over 13 amino acids. From germline, CDR1 is LNHDA and CDR2 SQIVND (reference sequence).

The clonotype was recovered from a man aged 35-49 years in good health and CMV-seropositive. This chain connects TRBV19 to TRBJ1-1; TRBD1 is a possible D gene (6 bases). The sequencing sample was made of PBMCs. CDR3 coding DNA: TGTGCCAGTAGTGACAGGATGAACACTGAAGCTTTCTTT. The encoded protein is CASSDRMNTEAFF.